These 17 T cell receptor beta chains were all obtained from the same sample, sequenced in a study of CD8 T cells in ankylosing spondylitis. One entry per CDR3 protein, called by TCRdb with MiXCR from the 5' RACE reads. Of 250,000 to 300,000 distinct CDR3 sequences in the sample, about 20% were seen once. The sequenced sample was blood, either unsorted or a sorted T cell fraction (not recorded which). Receptors originate from a male donor with ankylosing spondylitis or in good health (not recorded which).

V is TRBV5-1 and J is TRBJ2-1; 11 bases are shared with TRBD1. Germline V gene data show CDR1 as SGHRS and CDR2 as YFSETQ. The V gene end was trimmed by 5 bases and the J gene end by 2 bases; junction bases not matched to a gene: 3. CDR3 length equals 15 residues. The CDR3 nucleotides are TGCGCCAGCAGACAGGACAGGGGGCCCTACAATGAGCAGTTCTTC. It encodes CASRQDRGPYNEQFF.

The table lists this clonotype with a few counts. The chain combines TRBV6-1 with TRBJ1-5; D remains ambiguous. Per germline, CDR1 MNHNS and CDR2 SASEGT. The germline V and J ends were trimmed by 6 bases and 7 bases, with 13 bases remaining between them. The length of the CDR3 is 13 residues. CDR3 loop: CASRDPNGQPQHF. CDR3 sequence (DNA): TGTGCCAGCAGGGACCCAAACGGACAGCCCCAGCATTTT.

The chain recombines TRBV28 with TRBJ1-1; D is unresolved. The CDR3 sequence is 12 residues long. Germline V lookup: CDR1 MDHEN, CDR2 SYDVKM. Trimming removed 11 bases from V and 3 bases from J, with 13 bases in between. The CDR3 coding sequence is TGTGCCGGATCGGGTCAACACACTGAAGCTTTCTTT. It encodes CAGSGQHTEAFF.

This clonotype was detected only a few times. The chain has TRBV6-1 and TRBJ2-7; possible D gene TRBD1, 6 bases. The V and J ends lost 7 bases and 1 base respectively, with 14 bases between them. Germline V lookup: CDR1 MNHNS, CDR2 SASEGT. The CDR3 spans 14 residues. The CDR3 here is CASTGTRGSYEQYV. Here the CDR3 DNA reads TGTGCCAGCACCGGGACACGAGGGTCCTACGAGCAGTACGTC.

This clonotype has just a few counts. The J gene is TRBJ2-3, the V gene TRBV11-1, with 12 bases aligning to TRBD2. V lost 2 bases and J lost 0; bases outside the gene matches: 3. From germline, CDR1 is SGHAT and CDR2 FQDESV (reference sequence). The CDR3 has 17 residues. DNA for the CDR3: TGTGCCAGCAGCTTAAGACTAGCGGGAGTTAGCACAGATACGCAGTATTTT. Translating it yields CASSLRLAGVSTDTQYF.

This clonotype appeared a few times. The V and J genes are TRBV11-2 and TRBJ2-3, with 9 positions matching TRBD1. The CDR3 is made up of 16 amino acids. V lost 2 bases to trimming and J lost 4 bases; unmatched junction nucleotides: 7. Germline-derived CDR1 and CDR2 are SGHAT and FQNNGV. As DNA, the CDR3 is TGTGCCAGCAGCTTACACAGGGGGCTTCGGCCAGATACGCAGTATTTT. Amino acid sequence: CASSLHRGLRPDTQYF.

The V gene is TRBV28, the J gene TRBJ1-4; 10 bases line up with TRBD1. Germline-derived CDR1 and CDR2 are MDHEN and SYDVKM. Trimming cost V 5 bases and J 7 bases; bases outside gene matches: 7. This CDR3 is 15 amino acids long. CDR3 sequence (DNA): TGTGCCAGCAGTGTTCCGGGACAGGGGAGTGAAAAACTGTTTTTT. Translation: CASSVPGQGSEKLFF. The full variable domain, completed using reference TRBV28 and TRBJ1-4, is DVKVTQSSRYLVKRTGEKVFLECVQDMDHENMFWYRQDPGLGLRLIYFSYDVKMKEKGDIPEGYSVSREKKERFSLILESASTNQTSMYLCASSVPGQGSEKLFFGSGTQLSVL.

In its sample, this clonotype was seen many times. This chain joins TRBV5-1 and TRBJ2-5, with 12 bases fitting TRBD2. Germline V CDR1 and CDR2: SGHRS, YFSETQ. Trimming removed 0 bases from V and 1 base from J; junction bases left unmatched: 10. The CDR3 is 19 amino acids. This chain's CDR3 is CASSLGPQLAGGPQETQYF. Here the CDR3 DNA reads TGCGCCAGCAGCTTGGGCCCCCAACTAGCGGGAGGACCCCAAGAGACCCAGTACTTC.

This clonotype came up many times. The chain is built from TRBV5-1 and TRBJ2-2; 9 bases match TRBD2. This CDR3 has 15 residues. The germline V gene encodes CDR1 SGHRS and CDR2 YFSETQ. Trimming removed 0 bases from V and 5 bases from J; junction bases left unmatched: 2. The CDR3 sequence is CASSLATSGTGELFF. In DNA, the CDR3 is TGCGCCAGCAGCTTGGCCACTAGCGGGACCGGGGAGCTGTTTTTT. The variable domain in full, completed from reference TRBV5-1 and TRBJ2-2, reads KAGVTQTPRYLIKTRGQQVTLSCSPISGHRSVSWYQQTPGQGLQFLFEYFSETQRNKGNFPGRFSGRQFSNSRSEMNVSTLELGDSALYLCASSLATSGTGELFFGEGSRLTVL.

This clonotype was found a few times. The chain uses TRBV12-3 or TRBV12-4 and TRBJ2-3, with 12 bases that match TRBD2. With 6 bases clipped from V and 1 base from J, the junction kept 5 bases outside the gene matches. This CDR3 region has 16 residues. The CDR3 spells CASRPLAGGRTDTQYF. The CDR3 nucleotides are TGTGCCAGCAGGCCACTAGCGGGGGGACGCACAGATACGCAGTATTTT.

This clonotype occurred many times. CDR3 nucleotide sequence: TGTGCCACCAGGGGACGCCTGAACACTGAAGCTTTCTTT. It codes for CATRGRLNTEAFF. V usage is TRBV24-1 and J usage is TRBJ1-1; D is possibly TRBD1 (5 bases). Trimming stripped 7 bases from V and 0 bases from J, with 8 bases between. Germline loops: CDR1 KGHDR, CDR2 SFDVKD. The CDR3 has 13 residues.

This clonotype showed up just a few times. The J gene is TRBJ2-1, the V gene TRBV24-1, with D perhaps matching TRBD1 (7 bases). CDR1 and CDR2 from the germline V gene are KGHDR and SFDVKD. The germline V and J ends were trimmed by 6 bases and 9 bases, with 20 bases remaining between them. The CDR3 spans 15 residues. CDR3 in amino acids: CATSSEAGGPVEQFF. The CDR3 nucleotides are TGTGCCACCAGTTCCGAGGCAGGGGGGCCGGTTGAGCAGTTCTTC.

The rearrangement uses TRBV5-1 and TRBJ2-2, with a possible D match to TRBD1 (5 bases). The germline gives CDR1 SGHRS, CDR2 YFSETQ. The CDR3 is made up of 15 amino acids. V lost 4 bases and J lost 7, with 17 bases in between. This CDR3 is CASSPNSGQDGELFF. The CDR3 DNA reads TGCGCCAGCAGCCCGAACTCAGGGCAGGACGGGGAGCTGTTTTTT.

The chain employs TRBV15 and TRBJ2-1, with 9 bases that match TRBD2. Germline values: CDR1 LNHNV, CDR2 YYDKDF (reference sequence). This CDR3 region has 12 residues. The CDR3 loop is CAASGTHNEQFF. CDR3 in DNA: TGTGCGGCTAGCGGGACCCACAATGAGCAGTTCTTC.

This clonotype appeared a few times. The chain links TRBV6-5 to TRBJ2-1; TRBD1 agrees at 7 bases. CDR1 MNHEY and CDR2 SVGAGI come from the germline V gene. Unmatched junction bases numbered 5, after V lost 4 bases and J lost 2 bases. There are 15 residues in the CDR3. CDR3 DNA: TGTGCCAGCAGTTCTCTGACAGGGACCTACAATGAGCAGTTCTTC. Amino acid sequence: CASSSLTGTYNEQFF.

This clonotype was recorded many times. V gene TRBV20-1 combines with J gene TRBJ2-7, with 7 bases lining up with TRBD1. The length of the CDR3 is 13 residues. Per germline, CDR1 DFQATT and CDR2 SNEGSKA (reference sequence). J was trimmed by 3 bases and V by 3 bases; bases with no gene match: 5. In DNA form, the CDR3 reads TGCAGTGCTAGTTCCCCAGGGGGCTACGAGCAGTACGTC. Its protein is CSASSPGGYEQYV.

This clonotype was seen more than once but under ten times. J is TRBJ2-2 and V is TRBV12-3 or TRBV12-4, with D uncertain. The CDR3 contains 15 residues. V lost 1 base, J lost 2 bases, and 8 bases lay in between. The CDR3 loop reads CASSLVLGNTGELFF. DNA for the CDR3: TGTGCCAGCAGTTTAGTTCTGGGAAACACCGGGGAGCTGTTTTTT.